The clone carrying this TCR beta chain was recorded many times. Its antigen is still unknown. The source of the sample is a study of naive and memory T cell subsets. The CDR3 has 13 residues. Trimming took 2 bases from V and 6 from J, leaving 9 bases between them. From germline, CDR1 is SGHAT and CDR2 FQNNGV. Notes on the study in general: Clonotypes are single alpha or beta chains, not paired receptors. From naive to CM, EM and EMRA, diversity decreased and Gini increased.

Four subsets defined by CD45RA and CD27 were sorted after CD3, CD4, CD8 and live/dead staining. Both TRBC1 and TRBC2 were covered by a beta constant-region primer of two equimolar oligonucleotides. Four rounds of PCR amplified the ligated cDNA using nested alpha and beta constant-region primers plus SP2. One entry per CDR3 protein, called by TCRdb with MiXCR from the UMI-ligation and nested PCR reads. The table lists 130,000 to 150,000 distinct CDR3 sequences, over 15% of them singletons. The source of this sequence is a human donor in good health. Material: naive CD4+ T cells from blood. V is TRBV11-2 and J is TRBJ2-3, with D unresolved. Written as DNA, the CDR3 is TGTGCCAGCAGCTTAAGGAACGTGGATACGCAGTATTTT. Residues: CASSLRNVDTQYF.